These 13 T cell receptor beta chains originate from one sample sequenced in a study of tumor-infiltrating lymphocytes in primary liver carcinoma (dated by TCRdb to about 2017). The run used an Illumina HiSeq 2500. Using a constant-region primer and ProtoScript II reverse transcriptase, TCRbeta-specific cDNA was reverse-transcribed from approximately 500 ng total RNA. Construction of the TCRbeta libraries relied on three nested rounds of multiplex PCR, following a slightly modified ARM-PCR procedure. The first two PCR rounds used multiplex TRBV1-TRBV30 forward primers with a Cbeta reverse primer, each for about 11 cycles. TCRdb redid the processing of the public reads, applying fastp at Q25 and MiXCR, and retained in-frame beta chains. Rows with a matching CDR3 protein are joined into one entry that keeps the most common DNA and genes. The sample table holds 80,000 or so distinct CDR3 sequences, of which approximately 70% were seen once. The top ten clones comprise about 26% of the sample.

Without any cell sorting, total RNA and DNA were co-extracted from around 18-30 mg of bulk tissue using the AllPrep DNA/RNA mini kit. Specimen: tumor-adjacent normal liver tissue. The receptors originated from a man aged 35 to 55 with primary liver carcinoma and hepatitis B virus infection.

J is TRBJ2-1 and V is TRBV6-2 or TRBV6-3, with D hard to call. Trimming took off 11 bases at V and 4 bases at J, with 12 bases between the two ends. This CDR3 comprises 12 residues. The germline CDR1 and CDR2 sequences are MNHEY and SVGEGT. The CDR3 DNA is TGTGCCTGCAACGGACCTTACAATGAGCAGTTCTTC. This encodes CACNGPYNEQFF.

This clonotype occurred a few times. J is TRBJ1-4 and V is TRBV19, with D unclear. The CDR3 spans 15 residues. The V and J ends lost 5 bases and 8 bases respectively, with 18 bases between them. Germline CDR1 and CDR2: LNHDA and SQIVND (reference sequence). In DNA form, the CDR3 reads TGTGCCAGTAGTTCTCCATCGGGCGGACGGGAAAAACTGTTTTTT. Translating gives CASSSPSGGREKLFF.

Worth noting for this clonotype: It is likely a read error, because the conserved phenylalanine at the end of the CDR3 is missing. V is TRBV5-4 and J is TRBJ1-6; D remains ambiguous. Germline V gene sequence: CDR1 SGHNT, CDR2 YYREEE (reference sequence). The CDR3 runs to 14 residues. CDR3 sequence: CANSLAGGYSPLHL. As DNA, the CDR3 is TGTGCCAACAGCTTGGCGGGAGGCTATTCACCCCTCCACCTT.

Of note for this clonotype: Mismatch with germline at one junction end may stem from a read error. The chain employs TRBV6-2 or TRBV6-3 and TRBJ1-1; unclear D gene. This CDR3 has 17 residues. The germline V gene has CDR1 MNHEY and CDR2 SVGEGT. CDR3 nucleotide sequence: TGTGCCTGCAGTTACCCTCCTGCGGGCAGACATAACACTGAAGCTTTCTTT. Translation gives CACSYPPAGRHNTEAFF.

At least ten counts were recorded for this clonotype. The chain uses TRBV10-2 and TRBJ1-5; D call uncertain. The ends were cut back, 2 bases at V and 6 bases at J, with 8 bases in the middle. Germline loops: CDR1 WSHSY, CDR2 SAAADI. The CDR3 has 13 residues. The DNA of the CDR3 is TGCGCCAGCAGTGAGGACGGTGGTCAGCCCCAGCATTTT. This translates into CASSEDGGQPQHF.

This clonotype showed up just a few times. This may stem from a read error, because a much larger clone lies one nucleotide away. V is TRBV10-2 and J is TRBJ2-1; the D is unclear. The CDR3 length is 15 residues. V was cut by 6 bases and J by 3 bases, with 15 bases left in between. Germline V CDR1 and CDR2: WSHSY, SAAADI. The CDR3 loop reads CASRRAELRYNEQFF. The CDR3 DNA follows: TGCGCCAGCAGACGCGCGGAGTTACGCTACAATGAGCAGTTCTTC.

The table lists this clonotype with many counts. The rearrangement uses TRBV4-1 and TRBJ2-5; D is possibly TRBD2 (6 bases). This CDR3 contains 15 residues. V was cut by 4 bases and J by 0 bases, with 12 bases left in between. Germline assignment: CDR1 MGHRA and CDR2 YSYEKL. CDR3 sequence reads: CASSLSGGYQETQYF. In nucleotides, the CDR3 is TGCGCCAGCAGCCTAAGTGGAGGGTACCAAGAGACCCAGTACTTC.

V gene TRBV24-1 combines with J gene TRBJ2-2; either TRBD1 or TRBD2 may supply D (5 bases each). The CDR3 is 15 residues long. Germline CDR1 KGHDR, CDR2 SFDVKD. V was cut by 3 bases and J by 3 bases, with 10 bases left in between. DNA of the CDR3: TGTGCCACCAGTGATGGGAGCAGGGACACCGGGGAGCTGTTTTTT. Translation: CATSDGSRDTGELFF.

Details on this clonotype: Since a much larger clone is just one base distant, this may be a read error. The CDR3 sequence is CASSPGQGNPPLHF. DNA of the CDR3: TGTGCCAGCTCACCGGGACAGGGGAATCCACCCCTCCACTTT. The chain links TRBV18 to TRBJ1-6; TRBD1 agrees at 10 bases. Unmatched junction bases numbered 4, after V lost 3 bases and J lost 11 bases. The CDR3 is made up of 14 amino acids. From germline, CDR1 is KGHSH and CDR2 LQKENI.

This clonotype was seen ten or more times. This chain connects TRBV5-1 to TRBJ1-5; D is uncertain. Germline values: CDR1 SGHRS, CDR2 YFSETQ. The CDR3 sequence is 12 residues long. The V and J ends lost 0 bases and 7 bases respectively, with 5 bases between them. The CDR3 coding sequence is TGCGCCAGCAGCTTGGAGGGACAGCCCCAGCATTTT. Its protein product is CASSLEGQPQHF. The complete variable domain, with remaining parts taken from reference TRBV5-1 and TRBJ1-5, reads KAGVTQTPRYLIKTRGQQVTLSCSPISGHRSVSWYQQTPGQGLQFLFEYFSETQRNKGNFPGRFSGRQFSNSRSEMNVSTLELGDSALYLCASSLEGQPQHFGDGTRLSIL.

Notes on this clonotype: At one end, the junction sequence differs from germline, possibly due to a read error. The genes are TRBV30 and TRBJ2-3, with D perhaps TRBD2 (6 bases). CDR3 length: 14 residues. Germline assignment: CDR1 GTSNPN and CDR2 SVGIG (reference sequence). The CDR3 nucleotides are TGTGCCTGGAGTCCCTGGGAGGCCCCAGATACGCATTATTTT. This codes for CAWSPWEAPDTHYF.

A word on this clonotype: This clone may be a read error of a much larger clone one base away. This chain connects TRBV24-1 to TRBJ2-2, with 9 bases that match TRBD2. CDR1 and CDR2 from the germline V gene are KGHDR and SFDVKD. The CDR3 runs to 19 residues. DNA for the CDR3: TGTGCCGCCAGTGATTCTCTCAGACTAGCGGAGCCGAACACCGGGGAGCTGTTTTTT. As protein: CAASDSLRLAEPNTGELFF.

A word on this clonotype: An end of the junction differs from the germline gene, which may be a read error. The CDR3 loop is CATNDLGKNSYNEQFF. The CDR3 region has the DNA TGTGCCACCAATGATTTGGGAAAGAACTCCTACAATGAGCAGTTCTTC. V is TRBV24-1 and J is TRBJ2-1; D is uncertain. This CDR3 region has 16 residues. CDR1 is KGHDR, CDR2 SFDVKD, per germline.